This T cell receptor (beta chain) was documented in a study of vaccination and CD4 T cells after COVID-19. Study-wide results and caveats: The authors identified 304 of 307 vaccine-specific clones in convalescent patients as spike mono-reactive.

On this clonotype: Its cognate antigen is unknown.

The V gene lost 6 bases and the J gene lost 3 bases, with 16 bases spanning the gap. The CDR3 covers 15 residues. CDR1 SGHTA and CDR2 FQGNSA come from the germline V gene. Time point indicated: late sampling 161 to 241 days after vaccination in three convalescent patients. As to treatment: approximately 11-day PBMC culture with coronavirus spike peptide pools or control peptides (ViraFEST assay). Cultured CD4+ T-cell DNA underwent Oncomine TCR Beta short-read sequencing. TCRdb re-called the PCR reads through MiXCR, storing one row per CDR3 protein. The sample contains 15,000 or so distinct CDR3 sequences, over 40% of which appear only once.

The sequenced sample was CD4+ T cells from blood, cultured in vitro, obtained about 7 months after SARS-CoV-2 vaccination. The chain joins TRBV7-2 to TRBJ2-3; a weak D match, TRBD2 (5 bases). The sequence derives from a human donor who had recovered from COVID-19. The CDR3 here is CASRLGIAGTDTQYF. The CDR3 bases are TGTGCCAGCAGGCTCGGGATAGCCGGGACAGATACGCAGTATTTT.